This T cell receptor (beta chain) was recorded in a study of shared T cell receptors in the human thymus. Trimming cost V 4 bases and J 6 bases; bases outside gene matches: 17. This CDR3 is 17 amino acids long. Germline V gives CDR1 SGHTS, CDR2 YDEGEE. TCRdb keeps only in-frame clones here, not all; method: immunoSEQ multiplex PCR. Of tens of thousands of clones in the sample, around 96% are singletons; the top ten hold 0.033%. Sequencing used thymocytes. This TCR was recovered from a human donor. The rearrangement links TRBV5-8 to TRBJ2-3; 7 bases agree with TRBD1. CDR3 in DNA: TGTGCCAGCAGCCGCCAACAGGGGTCCGTTCTAAACGATACGCAGTATTTT. This translates into CASSRQQGSVLNDTQYF.